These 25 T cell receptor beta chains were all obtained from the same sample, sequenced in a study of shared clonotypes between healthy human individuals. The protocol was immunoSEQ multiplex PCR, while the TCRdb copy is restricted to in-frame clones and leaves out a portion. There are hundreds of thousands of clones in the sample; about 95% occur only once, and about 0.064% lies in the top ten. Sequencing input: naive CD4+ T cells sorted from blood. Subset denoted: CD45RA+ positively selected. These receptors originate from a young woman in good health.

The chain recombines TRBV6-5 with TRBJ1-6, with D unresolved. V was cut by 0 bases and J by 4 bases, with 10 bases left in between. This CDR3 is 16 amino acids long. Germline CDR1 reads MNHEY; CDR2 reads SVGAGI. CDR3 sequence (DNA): TGTGCCAGCAGTTACTCCGGCAGGTCGTATAATTCACCCCTCCACTTT. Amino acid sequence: CASSYSGRSYNSPLHF.

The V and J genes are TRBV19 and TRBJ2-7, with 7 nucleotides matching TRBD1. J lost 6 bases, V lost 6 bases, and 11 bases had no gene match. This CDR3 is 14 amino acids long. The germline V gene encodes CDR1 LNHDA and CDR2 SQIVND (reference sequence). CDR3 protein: CASSKYDRESEQYF. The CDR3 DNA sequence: TGTGCCAGTAGCAAATATGACAGGGAGAGCGAGCAGTACTTC.

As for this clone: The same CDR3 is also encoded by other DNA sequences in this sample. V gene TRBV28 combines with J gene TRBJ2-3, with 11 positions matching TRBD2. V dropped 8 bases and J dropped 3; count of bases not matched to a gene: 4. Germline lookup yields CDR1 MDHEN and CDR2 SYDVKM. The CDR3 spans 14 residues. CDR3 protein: CASGTSGRTDTQYF. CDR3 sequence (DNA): TGTGCCAGCGGAACTAGCGGGAGAACAGATACGCAGTATTTT.

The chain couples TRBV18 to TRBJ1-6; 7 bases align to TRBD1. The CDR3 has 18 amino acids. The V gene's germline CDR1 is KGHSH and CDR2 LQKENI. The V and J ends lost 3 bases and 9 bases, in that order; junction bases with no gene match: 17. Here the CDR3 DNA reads TGTGCCAGCTCACCTCTACCCACAGGGGTAACATATGGTTCACCCCTCCACTTT. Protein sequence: CASSPLPTGVTYGSPLHF. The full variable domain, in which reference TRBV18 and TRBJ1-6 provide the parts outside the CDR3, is NAGVMQNPRHLVRRRGQEARLRCSPMKGHSHVYWYRQLPEEGLKFMVYLQKENIIDESGMPKERFSAEFPKEGPSILRIQQVVRGDSAAYFCASSPLPTGVTYGSPLHFGNGTRLTVT.

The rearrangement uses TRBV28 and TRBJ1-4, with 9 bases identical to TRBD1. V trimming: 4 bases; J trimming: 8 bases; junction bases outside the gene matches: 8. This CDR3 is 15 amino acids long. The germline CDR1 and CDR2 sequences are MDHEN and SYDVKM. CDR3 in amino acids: CASSSNRGLWEKLFF. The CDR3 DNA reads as TGTGCCAGCAGTTCAAACAGGGGGCTGTGGGAAAAACTGTTTTTT.

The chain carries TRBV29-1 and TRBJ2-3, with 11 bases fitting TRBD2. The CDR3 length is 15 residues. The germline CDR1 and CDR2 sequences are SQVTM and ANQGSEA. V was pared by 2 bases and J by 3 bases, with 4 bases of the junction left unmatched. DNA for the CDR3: TGCAGCGTTGAAATGCTAGCGGGAGGTACAGATACGCAGTATTTT. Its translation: CSVEMLAGGTDTQYF.

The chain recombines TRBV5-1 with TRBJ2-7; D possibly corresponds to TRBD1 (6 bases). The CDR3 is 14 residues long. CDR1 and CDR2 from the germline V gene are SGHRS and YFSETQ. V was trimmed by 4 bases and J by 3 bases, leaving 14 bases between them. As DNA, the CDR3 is TGCGCCAGCAGCCACCGGGACATTCACTACGAGCAGTACTTC. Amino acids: CASSHRDIHYEQYF.

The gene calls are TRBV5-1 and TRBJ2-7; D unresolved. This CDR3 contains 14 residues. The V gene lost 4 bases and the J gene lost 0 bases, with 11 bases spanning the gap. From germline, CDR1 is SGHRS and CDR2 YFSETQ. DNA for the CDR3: TGCGCCAGCAGCGGCGACACGTACTCCTACGAGCAGTACTTC. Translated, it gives CASSGDTYSYEQYF.

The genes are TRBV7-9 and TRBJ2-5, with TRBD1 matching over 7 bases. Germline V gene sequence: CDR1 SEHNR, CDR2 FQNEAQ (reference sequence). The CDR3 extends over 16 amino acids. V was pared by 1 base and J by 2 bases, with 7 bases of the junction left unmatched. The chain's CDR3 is CASSLGTGTEQETQYF. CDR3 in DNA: TGTGCCAGCAGCTTAGGAACCGGGACAGAACAAGAGACCCAGTACTTC.

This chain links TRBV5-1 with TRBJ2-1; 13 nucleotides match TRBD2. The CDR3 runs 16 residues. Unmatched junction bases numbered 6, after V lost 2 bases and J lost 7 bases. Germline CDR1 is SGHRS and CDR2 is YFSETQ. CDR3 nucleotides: TGCGCCAGCAGCTTTGGCCGACTAGCGGGAGGAAATGAGCAGTTCTTC. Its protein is CASSFGRLAGGNEQFF.

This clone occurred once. CDR3 DNA: TGTGCCAGCAGCCGAGGGACAGGGAGAGCTAACTATGGCTACACCTTC. Protein sequence: CASSRGTGRANYGYTF. The chain has TRBV11-2 and TRBJ1-2; 9 bases fit TRBD1. The CDR3 has 16 amino acids. Germline-derived CDR1 and CDR2 are SGHAT and FQNNGV. Germline trimming cut 5 bases from V and 0 bases from J; bases unmatched to any gene: 7.

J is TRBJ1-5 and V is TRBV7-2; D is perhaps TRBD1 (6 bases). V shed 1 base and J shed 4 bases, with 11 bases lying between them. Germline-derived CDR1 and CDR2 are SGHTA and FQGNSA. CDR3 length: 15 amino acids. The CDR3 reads CASSLDSRGNQPQHF. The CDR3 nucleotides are TGTGCCAGCAGCTTAGACAGTAGGGGGAATCAGCCCCAGCATTTT.

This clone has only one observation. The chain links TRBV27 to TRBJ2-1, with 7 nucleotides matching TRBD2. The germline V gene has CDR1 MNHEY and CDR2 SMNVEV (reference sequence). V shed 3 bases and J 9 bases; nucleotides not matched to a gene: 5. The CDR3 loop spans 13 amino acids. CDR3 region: CASSFVQRGEQFF. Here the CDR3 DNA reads TGTGCCAGCAGTTTTGTCCAGCGGGGTGAGCAGTTCTTC.

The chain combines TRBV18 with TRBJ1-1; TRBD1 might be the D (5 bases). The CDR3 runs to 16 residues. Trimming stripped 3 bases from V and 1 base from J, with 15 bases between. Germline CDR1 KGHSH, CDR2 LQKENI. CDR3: CASSPVGRVRNTEAFF. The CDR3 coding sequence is TGTGCCAGCTCACCCGTAGGCAGGGTAAGGAACACTGAAGCTTTCTTT. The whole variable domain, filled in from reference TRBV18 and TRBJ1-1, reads NAGVMQNPRHLVRRRGQEARLRCSPMKGHSHVYWYRQLPEEGLKFMVYLQKENIIDESGMPKERFSAEFPKEGPSILRIQQVVRGDSAAYFCASSPVGRVRNTEAFFGQGTRLTVV.

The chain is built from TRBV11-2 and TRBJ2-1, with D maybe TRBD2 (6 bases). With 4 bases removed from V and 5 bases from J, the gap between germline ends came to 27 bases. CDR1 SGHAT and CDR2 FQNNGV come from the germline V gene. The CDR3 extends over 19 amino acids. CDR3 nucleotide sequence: TGTGCCAGCAGCTATATCTCACCCTTGTGGACTATAACTAACAATGAGCAGTTCTTC. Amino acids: CASSYISPLWTITNNEQFF.

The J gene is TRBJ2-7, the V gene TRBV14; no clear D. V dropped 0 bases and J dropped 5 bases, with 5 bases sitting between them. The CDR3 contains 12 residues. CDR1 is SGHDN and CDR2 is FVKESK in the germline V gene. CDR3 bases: TGTGCCAGCAGCCAAGAGTCCCACGAGCAGTACTTC. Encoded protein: CASSQESHEQYF.

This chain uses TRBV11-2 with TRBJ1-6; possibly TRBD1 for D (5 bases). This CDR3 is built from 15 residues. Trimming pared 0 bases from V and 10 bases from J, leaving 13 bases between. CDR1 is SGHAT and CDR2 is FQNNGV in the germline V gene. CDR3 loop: CASSLDGRAGSPLHF. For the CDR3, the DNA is TGTGCCAGCAGCTTAGATGGCAGGGCAGGGTCACCCCTCCACTTT.

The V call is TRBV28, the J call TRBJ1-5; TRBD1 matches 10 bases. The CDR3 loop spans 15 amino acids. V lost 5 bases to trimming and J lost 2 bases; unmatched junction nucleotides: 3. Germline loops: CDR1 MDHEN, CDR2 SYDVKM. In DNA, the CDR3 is TGTGCCAGCAGTCGGGGGACAGGGGGCAATCAGCCCCAGCATTTT. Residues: CASSRGTGGNQPQHF.

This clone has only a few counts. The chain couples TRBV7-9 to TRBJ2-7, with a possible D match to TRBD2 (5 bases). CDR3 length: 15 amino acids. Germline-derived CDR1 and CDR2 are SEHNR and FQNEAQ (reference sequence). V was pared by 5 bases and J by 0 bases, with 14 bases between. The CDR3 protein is CASSINTGSSYEQYF. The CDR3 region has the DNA TGTGCCAGCAGCATCAACACTGGGAGCTCCTACGAGCAGTACTTC.

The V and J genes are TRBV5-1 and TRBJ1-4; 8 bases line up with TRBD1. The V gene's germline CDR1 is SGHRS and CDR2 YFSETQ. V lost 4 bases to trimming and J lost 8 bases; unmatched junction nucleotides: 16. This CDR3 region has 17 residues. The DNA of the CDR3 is TGCGCCAGCAGCGGCCTTTCGGTGGCAGGGGGCGACGAAAAACTGTTTTTT. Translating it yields CASSGLSVAGGDEKLFF. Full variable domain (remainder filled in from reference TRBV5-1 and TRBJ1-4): KAGVTQTPRYLIKTRGQQVTLSCSPISGHRSVSWYQQTPGQGLQFLFEYFSETQRNKGNFPGRFSGRQFSNSRSEMNVSTLELGDSALYLCASSGLSVAGGDEKLFFGSGTQLSVL.

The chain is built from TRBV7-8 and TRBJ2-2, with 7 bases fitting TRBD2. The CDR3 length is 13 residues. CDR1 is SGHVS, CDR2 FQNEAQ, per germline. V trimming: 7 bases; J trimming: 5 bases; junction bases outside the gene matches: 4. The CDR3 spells CASILGGTGELFF. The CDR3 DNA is TGTGCCAGCATCCTGGGGGGGACCGGGGAGCTGTTTTTT.

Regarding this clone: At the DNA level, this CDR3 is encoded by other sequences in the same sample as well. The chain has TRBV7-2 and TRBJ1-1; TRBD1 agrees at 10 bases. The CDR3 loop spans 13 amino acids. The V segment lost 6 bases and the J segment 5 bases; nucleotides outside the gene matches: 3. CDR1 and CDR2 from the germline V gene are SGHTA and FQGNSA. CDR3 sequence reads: CASSRQGATEAFF. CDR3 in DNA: TGTGCCAGCAGTAGACAGGGGGCGACTGAAGCTTTCTTT.

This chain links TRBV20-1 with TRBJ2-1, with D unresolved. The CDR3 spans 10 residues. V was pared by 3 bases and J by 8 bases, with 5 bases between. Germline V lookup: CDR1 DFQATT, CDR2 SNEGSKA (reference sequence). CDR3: CSASWDEQFF. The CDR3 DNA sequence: TGCAGTGCTAGCTGGGATGAGCAGTTCTTC.

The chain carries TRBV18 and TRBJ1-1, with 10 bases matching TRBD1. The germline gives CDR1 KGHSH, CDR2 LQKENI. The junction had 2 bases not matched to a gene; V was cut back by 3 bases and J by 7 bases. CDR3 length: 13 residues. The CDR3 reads CASSPTGGVEAFF. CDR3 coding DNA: TGTGCCAGCTCACCGACAGGGGGCGTTGAAGCTTTCTTT.

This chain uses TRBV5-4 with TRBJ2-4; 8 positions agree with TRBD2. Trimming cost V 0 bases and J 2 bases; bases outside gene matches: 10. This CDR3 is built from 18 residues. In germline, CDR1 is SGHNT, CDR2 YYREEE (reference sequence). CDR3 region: CASSLEPGRAGSKNIQYF. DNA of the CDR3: TGTGCCAGCAGCTTGGAGCCCGGGAGGGCCGGTTCCAAAAACATTCAGTACTTC.